What follows describes a single TCR beta chain. The germline V gene has CDR1 SGHRS and CDR2 YFSETQ. V shed 4 bases, J shed 4 bases, and the junction held 2 bases outside the gene matches. The CDR3 length is 14 residues. The sample originates from a study of long-term antiretroviral therapy in people with HIV. Survey level was the resolution at which the v3.0 immunoSEQ assay ran. TCRdb's table, derived via immunoSEQ multiplex PCR, lists solely in-frame clones and lacks some. The table lists approximately 31,000 clones, just under 80% of them singletons, with 8% to 9% in the top ten. The specimen was unsorted PBMCs, collected 3.1 years after starting antiretroviral therapy. V is TRBV5-1 and J is TRBJ2-5; 12 bases map to TRBD2. This clonotype was sampled from a woman in her fifties or sixties with HIV. CDR3 sequence: CASSMTSGGETQYF. CDR3 bases: TGCGCCAGCAGCATGACTAGCGGGGGAGAGACCCAGTACTTC.